This T cell receptor (beta chain) was sequenced in a study of shared clonotypes between healthy human individuals (dated by TCRdb to 2018 to 2020). In the study overall: The cohort included a few men and a couple of women between 18 and 49 years of age. For each donor, three plates each were used for CD4 naive and CD4 memory, two plates were used for CD8 naive, and one plate was used for CD8 memory. The study deeply sequenced blood TCR repertoires of five healthy adults to estimate repertoire size and the extent of clonotype sharing between individuals. To increase sequencing depth and limit assay-specific biases, TCR repertoire library preparation and sequencing were carried out by different laboratories using diverse techniques. Per donor, leukapheresis produced somewhere between about 0.94 and 9 billion PBMCs. What the research found in general, with its limitations: Compared with non-shared clonotypes, the clonotypes found in all four sorted-subset donors had higher generation probabilities. Sampling was restricted to blood, and TCR repertoires in tissue are likely to differ from TCR repertoires in blood. Because the study included only a small number of donors, the genetic and exposure-history diversity represented was limited. Incomplete sequencing was indicated by rarefaction of sorted-subset datasets, despite the large sequencing depth. Based on pairwise subsampling, the degree of clonotype sharing among donors was expected to be affected by sequencing depth. Estimated clonotype richness was generally larger for naive than for memory subsets. Across several donors, around 5% of naive CD4, roughly 3.4% of naive CD8, roughly 2.3% of memory CD4, and approximately 0.4% of memory CD8 clonotypes were shared.

The donors were healthy, HIV-negative adults with no recently reported acute infections or vaccinations. Only Caucasian adults living in Nashville, Tennessee, USA were represented among the donors. Magnetic negative selection was used to enrich CD4+ T cells, after which naive cells were positively selected on CD45RA and the negative fraction became the memory subset. Blood was obtained by leukapheresis, after which PBMCs were separated by Ficoll-Histopaque density gradient centrifugation and cryopreserved in liquid nitrogen vapor phase. Purity and quantity of every magnetically sorted T cell population were checked by analytical flow cytometry. Genomic DNA was isolated from every sorted fraction and measured by UV absorbance on a Nanodrop 2000c. Comment on this clone: The specificity of this receptor is unknown. The input lacks base qualities; no much larger clone sits a single base away.

Using the deep immunoSEQ assay, TCR CDR3 regions were amplified from genomic DNA by multiplex PCR. Extracted genomic DNA from each cell subset was spread evenly across all wells of several immunoSEQ 96-well plates, with each plate serving as a replicate. For sorted subsets, approximately 190 ng of genomic DNA, equivalent to 25,000 to 35,000 T cell genomes, went into each replicate PCR. Purified libraries were measured with a Qubit 3.0 fluorometer, size-checked on a Bioanalyzer 2100, and measured again with the KAPA Library Quantification kit. Each immunoSEQ 96-well plate was sequenced on its own single-read 150-cycle Illumina NextSeq 550 flow cell. The study's own analysis went as follows. Because only junctional sequences without quality scores were contained in the immunoSEQ output, filtering matching that applied to full-length reads could not be performed. Sequences were annotated with PyIR, a Python wrapper for IgBLAST v1.9, and V/J genes and CDR3 were assigned using IMGT germline references. Any read was removed if the V/J assignment was weak (E-value above 1e-6), the CDR3 was missing, or the read contained stop codons, out-of-frame junctions, or ambiguous translated residues. V3J clonotypes were defined by identical inferred V gene, J gene, and CDR3 amino acid sequence. The percentage overlap between two repertoires was calculated by dividing the number of shared unique clonotypes by the size of the smaller repertoire. Three approaches were used to assess repertoire richness: RTK rarefaction, the Chao1 estimator, and Recon v2.1 estimates of unobserved clonotypes. For all TCRbeta clonotypes obtained by the gDNA method from several donors, generation probabilities were computed with OLGA. Here the immuneACCESS table is served through TCRdb, limited to in-frame sequences with V and J called. Missing clones are a known gap in these copies; in checked studies unresolved V genes cover under half, and the rest lacks a known reason. D and trimming were read from the DNA, whereas the V and J calls and clone size are those reported in that table. The sample data list 1,400,000 or so clones, and 98% to 99% of these were observed just once. Roughly 0.35% of the sample is in the top ten clones.

The CDR1 and CDR2 encoded by the germline V gene are SGHAT and FQNNGV. Clipping removes 4 bases from V and 6 bases from J, with 20 as the unmatched junction base count. From the cysteine up to the phenylalanine, the CDR3 has a length of 18 residues. Just CDR3 DNA is preserved here, 54 bases in frame from base 1. The sequence was collected from a man aged 25 to 40 in good health. Sequencing was performed on naive CD4+ T cells sorted from blood. What the cell subset or site label conveys for this sample: CD45RA+ positively selected. The rearranged chain carries TRBV11-2 and TRBJ2-7; 8 bases in the junction line up with TRBD1. This receptor has the CDR3 CASSYLNVLNGQGVEQYF. The DNA sequence is as follows: TGTGCCAGCAGCTACCTTAACGTATTAAACGGACAGGGTGTCGAGCAGTACTTC.